Each of the 30 T cell receptor beta chains below was sequenced from the same sample in a study of T cells in Graves' hyperthyroidism and ophthalmopathy. Amplified TCR beta CDR3 regions came from RNA transcripts. Carried out on the TCR CDR3, a first-round RT-PCR used the HTBI primer set. TCRdb re-analysed the multiplex PCR reads in MiXCR, keeping a single row per CDR3 protein. The sample has about 520,000 distinct CDR3 sequences, around 22% seen once; the top ten hold approximately 10%. Sequencing was carried out using blood. All receptors come from a woman aged 25 to 39 with Graves' ophthalmopathy.

This clonotype was observed at least ten times. The J gene is TRBJ2-5, the V gene TRBV30; 7 positions match TRBD2. Germline CDR1 is GTSNPN and CDR2 is SVGIG (reference sequence). CDR3 size: 15 residues. Trimming at V came to 1 base and at J to 7 bases, leaving 12 bases not matched to a gene. The CDR3 sequence is CAWSAPGGGRATQYF. The CDR3 DNA reads TGTGCCTGGAGTGCCCCCGGGGGAGGGCGGGCGACCCAGTACTTC. Full variable domain (rest looked up from reference TRBV30 and TRBJ2-5): SQTIHQWPATLVQPVGSPLSLECTVEGTSNPNLYWYRQAAGRGLQLLFYSVGIGQISSEVPQNLSASRPQDRQFILSSKKLLLSDSGFYLCAWSAPGGGRATQYFGPGTRLLVL.

This clonotype appeared many times. The chain uses TRBV7-9 and TRBJ2-2, with unresolved D. V was pared by 5 bases and J by 8 bases, with 6 bases between. This CDR3 comprises 11 residues. The germline CDR1 and CDR2 sequences are SEHNR and FQNEAQ (reference sequence). CDR3 protein: CASSRVGELFF. CDR3 nucleotides: TGTGCCAGCAGCCGTGTGGGGGAGCTGTTTTTT.

The chain has TRBV5-1 and TRBJ2-5; D not certain. Trimming left V 0 bases short and J 3 bases short, with 9 bases between. Germline loops: CDR1 SGHRS, CDR2 YFSETQ. The CDR3 is 14 residues long. This chain's CDR3 is CASSLERRKETQYF. The CDR3 coding sequence is TGCGCCAGCAGCTTGGAGCGCAGAAAAGAGACCCAGTACTTC.

This clonotype was found many times. V and J are TRBV20-1 and TRBJ1-1; D may be TRBD1 (6 bases). Germline assignment: CDR1 DFQATT and CDR2 SNEGSKA (reference sequence). V lost 8 bases and J lost 5, with 15 bases in between. The CDR3 contains 12 residues. The CDR3 region has the DNA TGCAGTCCGGCACAGGGAAGAACTGAAGCTTTCTTT. Its protein is CSPAQGRTEAFF.

The V call is TRBV6-1, the J call TRBJ2-7; D remains unclear. The V gene lost 4 bases and the J gene lost 0 bases, with 13 bases spanning the gap. From germline, CDR1 is MNHNS and CDR2 SASEGT. This CDR3 has 15 residues. For the CDR3, the DNA is TGTGCCAGCAGTGTCATCCTTTCGAGCTCCTACGAGCAGTACTTC. Translating gives CASSVILSSSYEQYF.

This clonotype was counted ten times or more. V usage is TRBV20-1 and J usage is TRBJ2-7; D is ambiguous. CDR3 length: 14 residues. Between the trimmed V and J ends, which lost 2 bases and 1 base, there was a span of 12 bases. Looked up from germline, CDR1 is DFQATT and CDR2 is SNEGSKA (reference sequence). The CDR3 bases are TGCAGTGCTAGAAGCCCTAAGGATTCCTACGAGCAGTACTTC. Protein sequence: CSARSPKDSYEQYF.

This chain links TRBV6-2 or TRBV6-3 with TRBJ1-5, with D possibly TRBD1 on 5 matching bases. V was clipped by 6 bases and J by 4 bases, with 13 bases between them. The germline gives CDR1 MNHEY, CDR2 SVGEGT. This CDR3 is built from 14 residues. The chain's CDR3 is CASRGEVRNQPQHF. Written as DNA, the CDR3 is TGTGCCAGCAGGGGGGAGGTGAGGAATCAGCCCCAGCATTTT.

This clonotype appeared once. The rearrangement links TRBV2 to TRBJ2-7, with 9 bases fitting TRBD2. CDR1 SNHLY and CDR2 FYNNEI come from the germline V gene. V dropped 8 bases and J dropped 6; count of bases not matched to a gene: 11. The CDR3 loop spans 14 amino acids. The CDR3 nucleotides are TGTGCCAGCTTAGTCGATAGCGGGAGTAGCGAGCAGTACTTC. It is translated as CASLVDSGSSEQYF.

This clonotype was seen repeatedly, ten times or more. The V gene is TRBV5-1, the J gene TRBJ2-7; the match to TRBD1 covers 9 bases. Germline CDR1 and CDR2: SGHRS and YFSETQ. This CDR3 has 15 amino acids. Losses at the gene ends were 3 bases for V and 6 bases for J; bases not matched to a gene: 10. The CDR3 bases are TGCGCCAGCAGCTGGGACCCGGGACAGGGATCCGAGCAGTACTTC. This gives the protein CASSWDPGQGSEQYF.

This clonotype was seen repeatedly, ten times or more. The gene calls are TRBV2 and TRBJ2-5; D is uncertain. Germline V gene sequence: CDR1 SNHLY, CDR2 FYNNEI. This CDR3 is 15 amino acids long. V gave up 7 bases and J gave up 5 bases, with 20 bases separating them. The CDR3 loop reads CASIAIERPGETQYF. The CDR3 region has the DNA TGTGCCAGCATCGCTATCGAGCGACCGGGCGAGACCCAGTACTTC.

Ten or more counts support this clonotype. The V gene is TRBV10-3, the J gene TRBJ1-4; D is uncertain. Germline lookup yields CDR1 ENHRY and CDR2 SYGVKD. The CDR3 has 13 amino acids. Trimming removed 5 bases from V and 3 bases from J, with 7 bases in between. The CDR3 sequence: CAISQKANEKLFF. CDR3 in DNA: TGTGCCATCAGTCAAAAAGCTAATGAAAAACTGTTTTTT.

This clonotype appeared a single time. The J gene is TRBJ2-5, the V gene TRBV9; TRBD2 agrees at 9 bases. The CDR3 extends over 16 amino acids. Germline CDR1 reads SGDLS; CDR2 reads YYNGEE. The V and J ends lost 0 bases and 4 bases, in that order; junction bases with no gene match: 7. The CDR3 DNA reads as TGTGCCAGCAGCGTAGTTGGTAGCGGGAGAGGAGAGACCCAGTACTTC. Translated, it gives CASSVVGSGRGETQYF.

This clonotype was seen more than once but under ten times. With a much larger clone just one base away, this may be a read error. The J gene is TRBJ2-4, the V gene TRBV6-5; 7 bases are a match to TRBD2. The CDR3 runs to 16 residues. Germline V gives CDR1 MNHEY, CDR2 SVGAGI. CDR3 DNA sequence: TGTGCCATCAGTTACGGTTTACTAGCGTATGCAAACATTCAGTACTTC. Translating it yields CAISYGLLAYANIQYF.

A few counts support this clonotype. CDR3 in amino acids: CAIRTAGSSYNEQFF. The CDR3 bases are TGTGCCATCAGGACAGCGGGGAGCTCCTACAATGAGCAGTTCTTC. The chain couples TRBV10-3 to TRBJ2-1; 7 bases are shared with TRBD2. Germline V gene data show CDR1 as ENHRY and CDR2 as SYGVKD. The CDR3 is made up of 15 amino acids. V shed 6 bases, J shed 0 bases, and the junction held 5 bases outside the gene matches.

This sequence joins TRBV10-1 and TRBJ2-7, with TRBD1 matching over 8 bases. V lost 3 bases and J lost 4; bases outside the gene matches: 5. The germline CDR1 and CDR2 sequences are WNHNN and SYGVQD (reference sequence). CDR3 length: 14 amino acids. CDR3 region: CASSESGGRYEQYF. The CDR3 DNA reads as TGCGCCAGCAGTGAATCAGGGGGCAGGTACGAGCAGTACTTC.

This clonotype was recorded many times. The rearrangement links TRBV6-2 or TRBV6-3 to TRBJ1-2; D ambiguous. The V gene's germline CDR1 is MNHEY and CDR2 SVGEGT. V lost 4 bases and J lost 8, with 8 bases in between. This CDR3 is built from 11 residues. The CDR3 protein is CASSSVRGYTF. The CDR3 DNA reads as TGTGCCAGCAGTTCAGTGCGGGGCTACACCTTC.

The sample holds many counts of this clonotype. The V gene is TRBV3-1, the J gene TRBJ2-5, with TRBD1 as a possible D gene (5 bases). V gave up 5 bases and J gave up 0 bases, with 10 bases separating them. Per the germline V gene, CDR1 is LGHDT and CDR2 is YNNKEL (reference sequence). This CDR3 has 14 amino acids. CDR3 in DNA: TGTGCCAGCAGCTACCGCAGGGACCAAGAGACCCAGTACTTC. It encodes CASSYRRDQETQYF.

This clonotype has a count of ten or more. This chain joins TRBV18 and TRBJ1-1; 10 positions agree with TRBD1. The CDR3 is 16 amino acids. Germline loops: CDR1 KGHSH, CDR2 LQKENI. Trimming cost V 2 bases and J 0 bases; bases outside gene matches: 3. In DNA form, the CDR3 reads TGTGCCAGCTCACCAATGGACAGGGGGATGAACACTGAAGCTTTCTTT. Translating it yields CASSPMDRGMNTEAFF.

The chain links TRBV7-8 to TRBJ2-5, with D hard to call. Trimming took 5 bases from V and 3 from J, leaving 13 bases between them. The CDR3 covers 14 residues. Germline CDR1 SGHVS, CDR2 FQNEAQ. This CDR3 is CASSPRTHEETQYF. Written as DNA, the CDR3 is TGTGCCAGCAGCCCCAGGACGCACGAAGAGACCCAGTACTTC. Full variable domain (outside the CDR3, taken from reference TRBV7-8 and TRBJ2-5): GAGVSQSPRYKVAKRGQDVALRCDPISGHVSLFWYQQALGQGPEFLTYFQNEAQLDKSGLPSDRFFAERPEGSVSTLKIQRTQQEDSAVYLCASSPRTHEETQYFGPGTRLLVL.

DNA for the CDR3: TGTGCCAGCAGCCCTGGGGGTCGGGGCCCAAGCGATGGCTACACCTTC. This translates into CASSPGGRGPSDGYTF. The J gene is TRBJ1-2, the V gene TRBV11-1; D may be TRBD1 (5 bases). V was cut by 5 bases and J by 6 bases, with 22 bases left in between. This CDR3 comprises 16 residues. Germline V gene data show CDR1 as SGHAT and CDR2 as FQDESV (reference sequence).

Many counts were recorded for this clonotype. This sequence joins TRBV6-5 and TRBJ2-2; no reliable D call. CDR3 length: 13 residues. Trimming stripped 1 base from V and 6 bases from J, with 6 bases between. Per the germline V gene, CDR1 is MNHEY and CDR2 is SVGAGI. CDR3 bases: TGTGCCAGCAGTTACTTTGGGCCCGGGGAGCTGTTTTTT. The encoded protein is CASSYFGPGELFF.

This clonotype was seen many times. This chain joins TRBV20-1 and TRBJ1-1; perhaps TRBD1 as D (5 bases). The CDR3 spans 15 residues. Per the germline V gene, CDR1 is DFQATT and CDR2 is SNEGSKA (reference sequence). V gave up 0 bases and J gave up 5 bases, with 16 bases separating them. CDR3: CSARDTRGSITEAFF. The DNA of the CDR3 is TGCAGTGCTAGAGATACTAGGGGTTCGATTACTGAAGCTTTCTTT.

This clonotype has a count of ten or more. The J gene is TRBJ1-5, the V gene TRBV6-5; perhaps TRBD1 as D (5 bases). Germline V lookup: CDR1 MNHEY, CDR2 SVGAGI. V lost 2 bases and J 0 bases, leaving 14 bases between the germline ends. The CDR3 runs to 17 residues. The CDR3 bases are TGTGCCAGCAGTTACGGCCAGGGTCACAATAGCAATCAGCCCCAGCATTTT. This gives the protein CASSYGQGHNSNQPQHF.

This clonotype has a count of ten or more. The chain carries TRBV7-2 and TRBJ2-7, with TRBD2 matching 9 bases. The CDR3 contains 15 residues. The germline CDR1 and CDR2 sequences are SGHTA and FQGNSA. V lost 0 bases to trimming and J lost 2 bases; unmatched junction nucleotides: 2. The CDR3 loop reads CASSLAPSGAYEQYF. In nucleotides, the CDR3 is TGTGCCAGCAGCTTAGCGCCTAGCGGGGCCTACGAGCAGTACTTC.

The V gene is TRBV20-1, the J gene TRBJ1-5; D might be TRBD1 (6 bases). CDR1 and CDR2 (germline): DFQATT, SNEGSKA (reference sequence). V dropped 6 bases and J dropped 2 bases, with 11 bases sitting between them. The CDR3 has 13 amino acids. DNA for the CDR3: TGCAGTGCACAGGGTATTGGCAATCAGCCCCAGCATTTT. It specifies CSAQGIGNQPQHF.

This clonotype was counted at least ten times. CDR3 bases: TGTGCCAGCAGCCCCCAGGGACAGGCAGGACAGCCCCAGCATTTT. It is translated as CASSPQGQAGQPQHF. The chain carries TRBV7-2 and TRBJ1-5; 8 bases line up with TRBD1. The junction had 10 bases not matched to a gene; V was cut back by 5 bases and J by 7 bases. The CDR3 is 15 amino acids. Germline CDR1 SGHTA, CDR2 FQGNSA.

This clonotype came up many times. V is TRBV6-1 and J is TRBJ2-7; D may be TRBD1 (5 bases). This CDR3 is built from 15 residues. V shed 6 bases and J shed 1 base, with 16 bases lying between them. Germline assignment: CDR1 MNHNS and CDR2 SASEGT. As DNA, the CDR3 is TGTGCCAGCAGGCGAACAGGAGTTTTTTCCTACGAGCAGTACTTC. It codes for CASRRTGVFSYEQYF.

The chain combines TRBV6-2 or TRBV6-3 with TRBJ1-2; 9 nucleotides match TRBD1. The CDR3 contains 15 residues. The germline V gene encodes CDR1 MNHEY and CDR2 SVGEGT. J lost 3 bases, V lost 4 bases, and 6 bases had no gene match. The CDR3: CASSSRDRVDYGYTF. CDR3 DNA sequence: TGTGCCAGCAGTTCCCGGGACAGGGTCGACTATGGCTACACCTTC.

In its sample, this clonotype was seen many times. This chain connects TRBV30 to TRBJ1-1; D is perhaps TRBD1 (6 bases). The V gene's germline CDR1 is GTSNPN and CDR2 SVGIG (reference sequence). Trimming took 0 bases from V and 4 from J, leaving 12 bases between them. This CDR3 region has 14 residues. The DNA for the CDR3 is TGTGCCTGGAGTGTTAGGGGGACGAGCACTGAAGCTTTCTTT. This codes for CAWSVRGTSTEAFF.

V usage is TRBV3-1 and J usage is TRBJ2-7; D perhaps matches TRBD2 (6 bases). Trimming cost V 1 base and J 5 bases, with 24 bases left between them. Germline V gene sequence: CDR1 LGHDT, CDR2 YNNKEL (reference sequence). This CDR3 has 18 amino acids. CDR3 in DNA: TGTGCCAGCAGCCAAGTTAAATGCCTTCCCGGGGGTAGACACGAGCAGTACTTC. Amino acids: CASSQVKCLPGGRHEQYF.